In this sample, the clone carrying this TCR beta chain turned up once. The data were taken from a study of shared T cell receptors in the human thymus. V dropped 8 bases and J dropped 0 bases, with 14 bases sitting between them. Looked up from germline, CDR1 is MDHEN and CDR2 is SYDVKM. CDR3 length: 15 residues. The method was immunoSEQ multiplex PCR; TCRdb's version includes in-frame clones alone and lacks a portion of them. The sample holds hundreds of thousands of clones, approximately 87% seen once. The sample was also reused in another study, on human thymus T cells.

The rearrangement joins TRBV28 to TRBJ2-1; no reliable D call. Sample: thymocytes. The sequence was collected from a boy under two years old with a congenital heart defect. CDR3 region: CASDERRYSYNEQFF. Written as DNA, the CDR3 is TGTGCCAGCGACGAGAGGCGGTACTCCTACAATGAGCAGTTCTTC.